The text below deals with one TCR beta chain. The antigen it recognizes is unknown. No much larger clone exists at a distance of one base, and base qualities are not known. This sample was taken from a study of post-analysis software for immune sequencing data (dated by TCRdb to the mid-2010s). Some background on the complete study: Disease courses on record covered relapsing-remitting, secondary progressive and progressive-relapsing multiple sclerosis, though some patients had no subtype annotation. A subset of samples was prepared in parallel using single-end sample barcoding, then pooled and co-amplified after Illumina adapter ligation. The multiple sclerosis patient repertoires were compared with roughly twelve previously published healthy control repertoires from donors aged about 6 to 26 years.

Here is what the overall study found, with its caveats: Significantly higher frequencies in patients than in controls were found for roughly 5 TRBV segments, including TRBV5-6, TRBV5-1 and TRBV20-1. Strong co-clustering of samples prepared in the same batch was shown by direct clustering with F measure, prompting a batch-effect correction. Multiple sclerosis patients had significantly lower normalized Chao1 diversity than controls, a result that suggests substantial peripheral T-cell clonal expansion. The multiple sclerosis patient group was slightly younger than the control group.

To demonstrate the VDJtools post-analysis software, the study profiled TCR beta repertoires from the peripheral blood of about a dozen young patients with multiple sclerosis. The multiple sclerosis patients were children and adolescents between roughly 6 and 17 years of age. The method was PCR. The sequencing machine was an Illumina HiSeq 2500. To reduce PCR and sequencing biases, unique molecular identifiers were built into the TCR beta cDNA libraries. Some 500,000 cDNA molecules were obtained for every 1 to 10 million input T cells, so each molecule roughly corresponded to one T cell. Patient libraries were prepared and sequenced with the same protocol used for the earlier healthy control dataset. Samples belonging to the same batch were prepared together, multiplexed and sequenced on a shared HiSeq lane. Turning to the authors' computational methods: MIGEC handled the raw barcoded reads, throwing out single-read molecular identifier groups before consensus assembly and CDR3 extraction. VDJtools was used for post-analysis of the clonotype tables, with diversity normalized by down-sampling every dataset to the smallest sample size. In repertoire overlap clustering, CDR3 amino acid sequences, but not nucleotide sequences, were matched to correct batch-related cross-sample contamination. TCRdb reanalyzed the raw reads on its own, using fastp at Q25 for trimming and MiXCR for clone calling, and kept in-frame beta chains. Each entry is one CDR3 protein sequence, shown with its most common DNA and genes. None of the V and J calls come from the authors' own analysis; TCRdb made them. Counted in this sample were hundreds of thousands of distinct CDR3 sequences; 53% of them appeared once. The ten largest clones add up to approximately 4.4% of the sample.

The germline V gene sets CDR1 to SGHRS and CDR2 to YFSETQ. The CDR3 measures 17 amino acids from cysteine to phenylalanine. Only CDR3 DNA remains: 51 bases, in frame from the first base. For this chain, trimming is 1 base at the V end and 1 base at the J end, and the number of junction bases without a gene match is 5. The receptor's source is a girl between 5 and 17 years old with multiple sclerosis. The rearrangement joined TRBV5-1 to TRBJ2-3; TRBD2 fits 11 bases in the junction. The material sequenced was blood. The CDR3: CASSLNLAGGRTDTQYF. The DNA reads TGCGCCAGCAGCTTGAACCTAGCGGGGGGCCGCACAGATACGCAGTATTTT.